This T cell receptor (beta chain) was recovered during a study of T cell repertoires in cytomegalovirus infection. Background on the study: It was the public TCR beta signatures that indicated both CMV infection and matching HLA type.

This clonotype was detected ten times or more. Its antigen remains unknown. From the reads, TCRdb called clonotypes with MiXCR, one entry per CDR3 protein. The sample consists of hundreds of thousands of distinct CDR3 sequences, roughly 10% of them appearing once. Study-wide points: People with CMV and the relevant HLA were identified by cumulative public TCR beta family frequency.

The sequence came from a human donor in good health (CMV status not recorded). Some clones in this sample may be carry-over from other donors' samples. Sequences were obtained from PBMCs.

The CDR3 DNA reads TGTGCCAGCAGTTTGGCAGGGCAGGGTTACAATGAGCAGTTCTTC. Protein product: CASSLAGQGYNEQFF. This chain connects TRBV12-3 or TRBV12-4 to TRBJ2-1; a possible D gene is TRBD1 (5 bases). V was clipped by 3 bases and J by 4 bases, with 13 bases between them. CDR3 length: 15 amino acids.